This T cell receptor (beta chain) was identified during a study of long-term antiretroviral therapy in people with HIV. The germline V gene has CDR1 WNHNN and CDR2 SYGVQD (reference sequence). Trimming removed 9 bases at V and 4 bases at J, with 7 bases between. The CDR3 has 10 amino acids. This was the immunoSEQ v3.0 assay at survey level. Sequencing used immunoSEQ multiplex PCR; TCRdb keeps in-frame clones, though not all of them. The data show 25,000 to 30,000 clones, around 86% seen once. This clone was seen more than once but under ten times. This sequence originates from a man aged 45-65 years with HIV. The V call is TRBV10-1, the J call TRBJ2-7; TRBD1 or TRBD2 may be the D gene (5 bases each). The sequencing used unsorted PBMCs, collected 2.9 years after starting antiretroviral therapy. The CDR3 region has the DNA TGCGCCAGGGGACCGTACGAGCAGTACTTC. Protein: CARGPYEQYF.